The present T cell receptor (beta chain) was sequenced within a study of vaccination and CD4 T cells after COVID-19 (dated by TCRdb to between 2021 and 2024). With respect to the entire study: Convalescent patients had a positive SARS-CoV-2 result on nasal swab PCR, and of these patients, several had mild disease and one had severe disease. The convalescent cohort comprised six males and four females, including two Hispanic individuals, seven Caucasians, two Asians and one multiracial person. Two doses of either the Pfizer-BioNTech BNT162b2 vaccine (n=8) or the Moderna mRNA-1273 vaccine (n=2) were administered to participants. Post-COVID blood samples from convalescent patients were collected a median of about 110 days after diagnosis, with a range of about 30 to 170 days. The time from the second vaccine dose to post-vaccine blood sampling had a median of 72 days and ranged from about 14 to 241 days. Culture stimuli were overlapping spike peptide pools from SARS-CoV-2 and from the common cold coronaviruses HCoV-NL63, HCoV-OC43 and HCoV-229E. As controls, cultures received a CEFX viral epitope pool (the positive control), an HIV-1 Nef peptide pool (the negative control), or no peptide at all. In around nine COVID-19 convalescent patients and a few infection-naive healthy vaccine recipients, the spike-specific CD4+ TCR repertoire before mRNA vaccination was compared with the repertoire after mRNA vaccination.

As encoded in the germline V gene (reference sequence), CDR1 is DFQATT while CDR2 is SNEGSKA. Reading from cysteine to phenylalanine, the CDR3 counts 16 amino acids. Only the CDR3 region is kept as DNA, spanning 48 bases read in frame from base 1. At the junction V is shortened by 2 bases and J by 0 bases; bases outside the gene matches: 7. A word on this clonotype: The target of this receptor is not known. Base qualities are not provided; no much larger clone lies one nucleotide away.

Results the study describes overall, beyond this receptor: The median number of SARS-CoV-2-reactive clonotypes rose from 21 after infection to some 40 after vaccination, but the change was not significant. Of the vaccine-specific clones found in convalescent patients, nearly all (304 of 307) were mono-reactive for SARS-CoV-2 spike instead of being cross-reactive with common cold coronaviruses. Among convalescent patients, a median about 86% of the SARS-CoV-2-reactive clones seen after vaccination appeared only after vaccination, which suggests priming specific to the vaccine. Only a relatively small number of convalescent patients were included in the study, and early timepoints following natural infection were not analyzed.

Libraries were made using PCR. DNA from cultured CD4+ T cells underwent TCR sequencing with the Oncomine TCR Beta short-read assay at the Johns Hopkins FTIC core. The QIAamp micro DNA kit was used to extract genomic DNA from the cultured CD4+ T cells. The Oncomine TCR Beta libraries from cultured CD4+ T cells were pooled using unique dual indexes and then sequenced on an Illumina iSeq 100. In the original analysis: Non-productive sequences were filtered out, and CDR3s that did not start with C, did not end with F or W, or were shorter than 7 amino acids were discarded. The MANAFEST web application identified antigen-specific clonotypes by comparing peptide-stimulated wells against reference wells and other culture wells. An FDR below 0.05, an odds ratio above 5, and a productive frequency above 0.1% in at least two of three replicate wells were required for clones to be considered positive. A clonotype was classed as cross-reactive if the clonotype showed significant expansion both in SARS-CoV-2 spike wells and in at least one common cold coronavirus spike condition. Levenshtein distances (stringdist) and unrooted phylogenetic trees (ape) in R version 3.6.1 were used to assess CDR3 homology. The public reads were reprocessed in TCRdb via fastp at Q25 and MiXCR, keeping in-frame beta chains. Each CDR3 protein gets just one entry, which takes the most common genes and DNA from the rows behind it. The V and J calls were not made by the authors but by TCRdb's processing. This sample lists about 14,000 distinct CDR3 sequences; around 40% were detected once. Roughly 7.3% of the sample is taken by the ten largest.

This specimen's treatment or condition label, per the study, means: roughly 10-day PBMC culture with coronavirus spike peptide pools or control peptides (ViraFEST assay). The ViraFEST assay was used in the study, in which antigen-specific T cells were expanded with peptide pools and expanded clonotypes were subsequently identified by TCR sequencing. The convalescent patients' positive SARS-CoV-2 PCR tests fell between March and December 2020, which was before the Alpha, Beta and Delta variants emerged in the United States. PBMCs were cultured at around 2 million per well in IMDM supplemented with 5% human AB serum and around 10 IU/ml IL-2, with approximately 11 ug/ml peptide pools added. On days 3 and 7, half of the culture medium was replaced with fresh IL-2-containing medium. After about nine days of culture, CD4+ T cells were isolated by negative selection with the EasySep CD4+ T cell isolation kit. PBMCs were separated from whole blood using Ficoll-Paque Plus gradient centrifugation and then either used fresh or cryopreserved at -140C. Culture conditions were generally each tested in triplicate wells.

The receptor was derived from a human donor who had recovered from COVID-19. This specimen was CD4+ T cells from blood, cultured in vitro, taken after SARS-CoV-2 vaccination. The chain is made from TRBV20-1 and TRBJ2-7; TRBD2 fits 10 bases in the junction. The base sequence is TGCAGTGCTAGACCAGGACTAGCGGTTCACTCCTACGAGCAGTACTTC. Its protein reads: CSARPGLAVHSYEQYF.